This T cell receptor (beta chain) originates from a study of blood T cell repertoires in COVID-19. Turning to the study itself: Both acute and convalescent COVID-19 samples were obtained from the United States, Italy and Spain. PBMCs, B-cell-depleted T cells, or T cells provided the cDNA or gDNA that made up the material.

Trimming removed 4 bases at V and 6 bases at J, with 15 bases between. The CDR3 sequence is 14 residues long. Germline loops: CDR1 SNHLY, CDR2 FYNNEI. The table came from immunoSEQ multiplex PCR; TCRdb's copy has only in-frame clones and leaves some out. The sample records about 170,000 clones, about 74% being singletons. The specimen was peripheral blood. The sequence came from a man between 60 and 75 years old with acute or convalescent COVID-19. This sequence joins TRBV2 and TRBJ1-1; no definite D call. CDR3 amino acids: CASSAAVGVSEAFF. The CDR3 DNA reads as TGTGCCAGCAGTGCTGCCGTCGGAGTTTCTGAAGCTTTCTTT.